These T cell receptor beta chains were read from a single sample in a study of Graves' ophthalmopathy and Graves' hyperthyroidism. TCRdb fed the multiplex PCR reads into MiXCR, producing one record per CDR3 protein. The sample has fewer than 350,000 distinct CDR3 sequences; roughly 15% are singletons. The sample consisted of peripheral blood. Receptors originate from an adult man with Graves' ophthalmopathy. Each CDR3 is given with its conserved first and last residue. A D gene is named only where the DNA matches it firmly. The size entry is marked missing in some rows and otherwise reads once, few, many or a size class.

clone_size	v_call	j_call	d_call	cdr3_length	cdr3_aa	cdr3_nt
NA	TRBV7-8	TRBJ2-7	NA	15	CASSLSLREGYEQYF	TGTGCCAGCAGCTTATCCCTCCGGGAAGGCTACGAGCAGTACTTC
NA	TRBV15	TRBJ1-2	NA	14	CATSGRQDLYGYTF	TGTGCCACCAGCGGAAGACAGGACCTATATGGCTACACCTTC
few	TRBV11-1	TRBJ2-5	NA	17	CASSLLLQTFKGETQYF	TGTGCCAGCAGCTTACTTCTACAAACCTTCAAGGGGGAGACCCAGTACTTC
many	TRBV20-1	TRBJ2-5	NA	12	CSARDHQETQYF	TGCAGTGCTCGGGACCACCAAGAGACCCAGTACTTC
few	TRBV7-2	TRBJ1-1	NA	11	CASSSGLGAFF	TGTGCCAGCAGCTCAGGGTTGGGCGCTTTCTTT
many	TRBV6-1	TRBJ2-7	NA	12	CATHRGGYEQYF	TGTGCCACGCACCGAGGGGGCTACGAGCAGTACTTC
many	TRBV27	TRBJ1-5	TRBD1	15	CASSSSRTGHQPQHF	TGTGCCAGCAGTTCTTCACGGACAGGGCATCAGCCCCAGCATTTT
many	TRBV7-8	TRBJ2-7	NA	13	CASSLGEGHSPYF	TGTGCCAGCAGCTTAGGAGAGGGACATTCGCCGTACTTC
once	TRBV5-1	TRBJ1-2	NA	15	CASSSTTGTNYGYTF	TGCGCCAGCAGCTCGACGACAGGAACTAACTATGGCTACACCTTC
NA	TRBV15	TRBJ2-7	NA	12	CATSTGAGEQYF	TGTGCCACCAGCACCGGGGCCGGCGAGCAGTACTTC
many	TRBV7-2	TRBJ1-2	TRBD1	14	CASSFTGADYGYTF	TGTGCCAGCAGCTTTACAGGGGCGGACTATGGCTACACCTTC
many	TRBV10-3	TRBJ2-5	TRBD2	16	CAISPTSGVELETQYF	TGTGCCATCAGCCCGACTAGCGGGGTGGAGTTGGAGACCCAGTACTTC
few	TRBV27	TRBJ2-7	TRBD1	13	CASSRQGFGEQYF	TGTGCCAGCAGTCGACAGGGGTTCGGCGAGCAGTACTTC
many	TRBV4-2	TRBJ2-5	NA	14	CASSQDLRPETQYF	TGTGCCAGCAGCCAAGATTTGAGGCCGGAGACCCAGTACTTC
many	TRBV12-3/TRBV12-4	TRBJ2-5	NA	12	CASSLMVETQYF	TGTGCCAGCAGTTTAATGGTAGAGACCCAGTACTTC
many	TRBV28	TRBJ2-7	NA	16	CASSFLVGESSYEQYF	TGTGCCAGCAGTTTTCTCGTTGGAGAGAGCTCCTACGAGCAGTACTTC
many	TRBV9	TRBJ1-6	NA	14	CASSVDRSNSPLHF	TGTGCCAGCAGCGTAGACAGGTCAAATTCACCCCTCCACTTT
NA	TRBV12-3/TRBV12-4	TRBJ2-7	NA	14	CASSGGGSVREQYF	TGTGCCAGCAGTGGGGGCGGGAGTGTTCGCGAGCAGTACTTC
many	TRBV30	TRBJ2-7	NA	11	CAWTRLREQYF	TGTGCCTGGACCCGACTACGCGAGCAGTACTTC
many	TRBV4-1	TRBJ1-6	NA	16	CASSQDGQGYNSPLHF	TGCGCCAGCAGCCAAGATGGGCAGGGCTATAATTCACCCCTCCACTTT
few	TRBV28	TRBJ2-5	NA	15	CASSQTLLYRETQYF	TGTGCCAGCAGCCAGACTCTGTTGTATAGGGAGACCCAGTACTTC
many	TRBV20-1	TRBJ1-2	TRBD1	15	CSARDQGAVGYGYTF	TGCAGTGCTAGAGACCAGGGGGCAGTTGGCTATGGCTACACCTTC
few	TRBV6-1	TRBJ2-5	TRBD1	14	CASTGTGLQETQYF	TGTGCCAGCACGGGGACAGGGCTCCAAGAGACCCAGTACTTC
NA	TRBV24-1	TRBJ2-2	NA	14	CATSSRLYTGELFF	TGTGCCACCAGCTCCAGGTTATACACCGGGGAGCTGTTTTTT
many	TRBV19	TRBJ1-5	TRBD1	15	CASRVQGVSNQPQHF	TGTGCCAGTCGGGTACAGGGGGTTAGCAATCAGCCCCAGCATTTT
NA	TRBV2	TRBJ2-5	TRBD1	15	CATSRNRGRGETQYF	TGTGCCACCAGCCGGAACAGGGGGCGCGGAGAGACCCAGTACTTC
many	TRBV20-1	TRBJ1-1	TRBD1	15	CSAHRDSRKNTEAFF	TGCAGTGCTCATCGGGACAGCAGAAAAAACACTGAAGCTTTCTTT
NA	TRBV19	TRBJ1-1	NA	15	CASMLAAGGDTEAFF	TGTGCCAGTATGTTAGCGGCCGGGGGGGACACTGAAGCTTTCTTT
NA	TRBV20-1	TRBJ2-7	TRBD2	16	CSARDLEREANYEQYF	TGCAGTGCTAGAGATCTAGAGCGGGAGGCCAACTACGAGCAGTACTTC
NA	TRBV20-1	TRBJ2-5	NA	14	CSARERVLTETQYF	TGCAGTGCTAGAGAGCGGGTGTTGACCGAGACCCAGTACTTC
NA	TRBV19	TRBJ2-7	NA	13	CASSMSRNYEQYF	TGTGCCAGTAGTATGAGTCGAAACTACGAGCAGTACTTC
NA	TRBV5-6	TRBJ2-6	NA	16	CASSLASGAGANVLTF	TGTGCCAGCAGCTTGGCCTCAGGGGCTGGGGCCAACGTCCTGACTTTC
NA	TRBV5-1	TRBJ2-2	NA	13	CASSTSSTGELFF	TGCGCCAGCAGCACCTCTAGTACCGGGGAGCTGTTTTTT
few	TRBV12-3/TRBV12-4	TRBJ1-1	TRBD1	13	CASRVQGWTEAYF	TGTGCCAGCAGGGTACAGGGGTGGACTGAAGCTTACTTT
many	TRBV12-3/TRBV12-4	TRBJ2-7	NA	14	CASCPPARSHEQYF	TGTGCCAGCTGCCCCCCGGCGAGATCCCACGAGCAGTACTTC